This TCR beta chain came from a study of T-cell reconstitution after alpha-beta-depleted transplantation in children. Concerning this clonotype itself: Its specificity is unknown.

V was cut by 6 bases and J by 4 bases, with 10 bases left in between. The germline V gene encodes CDR1 GTSNPN and CDR2 SVGIG (reference sequence). CDR3 length: 11 amino acids. Study observations and caveats: Surviving recipient T cells and thymic progenitors accounted for the high day-60 TCRbeta diversity observed in some patients. The origin of alpha-beta T cells about two months after transplant was reportedly several hundred expanded graft clones. Most T-cell counts and diversity one year after the transplant came from T cells that were newly produced.

Preparation of the TCRbeta library used unique molecular identifiers. Via MiXCR, TCRdb re-called the PCR reads, giving one row per CDR3 protein. This table has around 180,000 distinct CDR3 sequences, 11% appearing once. The specimen comprised PBMCs, sampled before TCRalphabeta/CD19-depleted stem cell transplant. This sequence was found in a boy aged 2 to 9 with acute myeloid leukemia, due to receive a stem cell transplant. The chain employs TRBV30 and TRBJ2-7; D gene unclear. CDR3 loop: CACRILYEQYF. For the CDR3, the DNA is TGTGCCTGTAGGATCTTATACGAGCAGTACTTC.